A single sample is the source of the 9 T cell receptor beta chains below, sequenced in a study of blood T cell repertoires in COVID-19. Data came from immunoSEQ multiplex PCR; TCRdb stores just in-frame clones and leaves some out. The table records around 300,000 clones, 75% to 90% of them present only once. Sequencing was carried out using PBMCs or T cells enriched from blood (not recorded which). The receptors were gathered from a woman in her 40s who had recovered from COVID-19.

J is TRBJ2-3 and V is TRBV7-2; D remains ambiguous. Trimming took 0 bases from V and 4 from J, leaving 5 bases between them. The CDR3 contains 13 residues. Germline V gene data show CDR1 as SGHTA and CDR2 as FQGNSA. The CDR3 nucleotides read TGTGCCAGCAGCTTAGCTCGAGCAGATACGCAGTATTTT. Translation: CASSLARADTQYF.

The chain carries TRBV2 and TRBJ2-7; 10 nucleotides align to TRBD1. Unmatched junction bases numbered 8, after V lost 9 bases and J lost 3 bases. The germline V gene encodes CDR1 SNHLY and CDR2 FYNNEI. The CDR3 is made up of 14 amino acids. This CDR3 is CASGTGVRGYEQYF. CDR3 DNA sequence: TGTGCCAGTGGGACAGGGGTAAGAGGCTACGAGCAGTACTTC.

The chain uses TRBV5-4 and TRBJ1-2, with D perhaps TRBD1 (6 bases). Germline CDR1 and CDR2: SGHNT and YYREEE (reference sequence). The CDR3 spans 13 residues. The V gene lost 1 base and the J gene lost 8 bases, with 12 bases spanning the gap. This CDR3 is CASSLYRAEGYTF. The CDR3 DNA is TGTGCCAGCAGCTTGTACAGGGCCGAGGGCTACACCTTC.

In DNA, the CDR3 is TGTGCCAGTAGCCATACGGGCAGGGGGAACACTGAAGCTTTCTTT. Its translation: CASSHTGRGNTEAFF. The chain uses TRBV19 and TRBJ1-1; D is possibly TRBD1 (6 bases). Germline V gene lookup returns CDR1 LNHDA and CDR2 SQIVND (reference sequence). The CDR3 sequence is 15 residues long. V dropped 6 bases and J dropped 1 base, with 15 bases sitting between them.

The J gene is TRBJ1-2, the V gene TRBV10-2; a weak D match, TRBD1 (6 bases). This CDR3 has 14 residues. Germline loops: CDR1 WSHSY, CDR2 SAAADI. V lost 2 bases and J lost 5, with 12 bases in between. The CDR3 DNA is TGCGCCAGCAGTGAGCCGGACAGCCCATATGGCTACACCTTC. Its protein product is CASSEPDSPYGYTF.

J is TRBJ2-5 and V is TRBV5-1, with 8 bases aligning to TRBD2. J lost 1 base, V lost 5 bases, and 4 bases had no gene match. This CDR3 spans 14 amino acids. The germline CDR1 and CDR2 sequences are SGHRS and YFSETQ. The CDR3 DNA follows: TGCGCCAGCAGTAGGACTAGCCCCCAAGAGACCCAGTACTTC. Its protein is CASSRTSPQETQYF. Drawing the rest from reference TRBV5-1 and TRBJ2-5, the complete variable domain is KAGVTQTPRYLIKTRGQQVTLSCSPISGHRSVSWYQQTPGQGLQFLFEYFSETQRNKGNFPGRFSGRQFSNSRSEMNVSTLELGDSALYLCASSRTSPQETQYFGPGTRLLVL.

V gene TRBV2 combines with J gene TRBJ1-2; 7 bases are a match to TRBD1. This CDR3 has 14 residues. CDR1 SNHLY and CDR2 FYNNEI come from the germline V gene. V gave up 6 bases and J gave up 1 base; unmatched junction bases: 5. The CDR3 DNA sequence: TGTGCCAGCAGCAACCCAGGGGGTAACTATGGCTACACCTTC. Protein sequence: CASSNPGGNYGYTF.

In regard to this clone: The same CDR3 is also encoded by other DNA sequences in this sample. The rearrangement joins TRBV7-9 to TRBJ1-1; tentatively, D is TRBD1 (5 bases). Trimming pared 3 bases from V and 1 base from J, leaving 9 bases between. Germline V gene sequence: CDR1 SEHNR, CDR2 FQNEAQ (reference sequence). The CDR3 loop spans 14 amino acids. DNA for the CDR3: TGTGCCAGCAGCTTTCAGGGCTCGAACACTGAAGCTTTCTTT. This sequence encodes CASSFQGSNTEAFF.

V usage is TRBV9 and J usage is TRBJ1-4; a weak D match, TRBD1 (6 bases). Germline V gives CDR1 SGDLS, CDR2 YYNGEE. Trimming cost V 4 bases and J 3 bases, with 16 bases left between them. The CDR3 length is 16 residues. The CDR3 loop reads CASSPLMGGPNEKLFF. For the CDR3, the DNA is TGTGCCAGCAGCCCACTAATGGGGGGGCCTAATGAAAAACTGTTTTTT.